These T cell receptor beta chains were read from a single sample in a study of Graves' ophthalmopathy and Graves' hyperthyroidism. TCRdb used MiXCR to reprocess the multiplex PCR reads, holding one entry per CDR3 protein. Of 500,000 to 800,000 distinct CDR3 sequences listed, about 41% were seen once; the top ten hold 2.5% to 3.5%. The sequencing input was peripheral blood. Source of these receptors: an adult man with Graves' ophthalmopathy. Both conserved end residues are part of each CDR3. The D gene is left open where the match is weak. Size is stated for part of the rows, as once, few or many counts, or as a class when the clone is expanded.

abundance: many; j_gene: TRBJ1-2; v_gene: TRBV24-1; d_gene: NA; CDR3nt: TGTGCCGAATACCGCCAGGATCCTCTTCGCTATGGCTACACCTTC; CDR3aa: CAEYRQDPLRYGYTF
abundance: once; j_gene: TRBJ2-7; v_gene: TRBV10-3; d_gene: NA; CDR3nt: TGTGCCACCTCGGTGGGGGGCTACGAGCAGTACTTC; CDR3aa: CATSVGGYEQYF
abundance: NA; j_gene: TRBJ2-7; v_gene: TRBV10-3; d_gene: NA; CDR3nt: TGTGCCATCAGTTACGGGACGGAAGGGCGCTACGAGCAGTACTTC; CDR3aa: CAISYGTEGRYEQYF
abundance: many; j_gene: TRBJ1-2; v_gene: TRBV20-1; d_gene: NA; CDR3nt: TGCAGTGCTATTCGCCGGGAGGGGGGCTATGGCTACACCTTC; CDR3aa: CSAIRREGGYGYTF
abundance: many; j_gene: TRBJ2-5; v_gene: TRBV7-9; d_gene: NA; CDR3nt: TGTGCCAGCAGCTTCCGGTACGACCAAGAGACCCAGTACTTC; CDR3aa: CASSFRYDQETQYF
abundance: NA; j_gene: TRBJ1-1; v_gene: TRBV6-6; d_gene: TRBD1; CDR3nt: TGTGCCAGCAGGGGGACAGGGGCAAAAGCTTTCTTT; CDR3aa: CASRGTGAKAFF
abundance: NA; j_gene: TRBJ1-1; v_gene: TRBV6-5; d_gene: TRBD1; CDR3nt: TGTGCCAGCAGTTATGGGACAGGGGGCCAAGGATTCTTT; CDR3aa: CASSYGTGGQGFF
abundance: few; j_gene: TRBJ1-2; v_gene: TRBV14; d_gene: NA; CDR3nt: TGTGCCAGCAGCCAAGTGGGGGGAACTAACTATGGCTACACCTTC; CDR3aa: CASSQVGGTNYGYTF
abundance: many; j_gene: TRBJ1-2; v_gene: TRBV30; d_gene: NA; CDR3nt: TGTGCCTGGAGTGTACGGGAACAGCCCGGCACCTTC; CDR3aa: CAWSVREQPGTF
abundance: many; j_gene: TRBJ1-6; v_gene: TRBV10-3; d_gene: NA; CDR3nt: TGTGCCAGCAGTGAAAAGTTTGATTCACCCCTCCACTTT; CDR3aa: CASSEKFDSPLHF
abundance: few; j_gene: TRBJ2-7; v_gene: TRBV12-3/TRBV12-4; d_gene: NA; CDR3nt: TGTGCCAGCAGTTTAACCCGCCGGGGCTACGAGCAGTACTTC; CDR3aa: CASSLTRRGYEQYF
abundance: many; j_gene: TRBJ2-7; v_gene: TRBV29-1; d_gene: NA; CDR3nt: TGCAGCGTTGAATCCGTCTCAACCTACGAGCAGTACTTC; CDR3aa: CSVESVSTYEQYF
abundance: many; j_gene: TRBJ1-4; v_gene: TRBV2; d_gene: NA; CDR3nt: TGTGCCAGCAGTCCCGGGGACGTAACTAATGAAAAACTGTTTTTT; CDR3aa: CASSPGDVTNEKLFF
abundance: few; j_gene: TRBJ2-7; v_gene: TRBV9; d_gene: TRBD1; CDR3nt: TGTGCCAGCAGCCGGGACAGTCGCTCCTACGAGCAGTACTTC; CDR3aa: CASSRDSRSYEQYF
abundance: NA; j_gene: TRBJ1-3; v_gene: TRBV5-1; d_gene: NA; CDR3nt: TGCGCCAGCAGCCAAAGGACTACTTCTGGAAACACCATATATTTT; CDR3aa: CASSQRTTSGNTIYF
abundance: NA; j_gene: TRBJ1-5; v_gene: TRBV6-2/TRBV6-3; d_gene: NA; CDR3nt: TGTGCCAGCAGTTACTCGAGTAGTCTCAAGCAGGGTCAGCCCCAGCATTTT; CDR3aa: CASSYSSSLKQGQPQHF
abundance: NA; j_gene: TRBJ1-4; v_gene: TRBV10-3; d_gene: NA; CDR3nt: TGTGCCATCCGGGACAACGAAAAACTGTTTTTT; CDR3aa: CAIRDNEKLFF
abundance: NA; j_gene: TRBJ1-2; v_gene: TRBV29-1; d_gene: TRBD1; CDR3nt: TGCAGCCAAGGGACAGGGTATGGCTACACCTTC; CDR3aa: CSQGTGYGYTF
abundance: NA; j_gene: TRBJ1-1; v_gene: TRBV12-3/TRBV12-4; d_gene: NA; CDR3nt: TGTGCCAGCACCGAGGCTTTTCGGGACACTGAAGCTTTCTTT; CDR3aa: CASTEAFRDTEAFF
abundance: few; j_gene: TRBJ1-1; v_gene: TRBV6-5; d_gene: TRBD1; CDR3nt: TGTGCCAGCAGACCGGAACTTGAGGACAGGGTTGCTGAAGCTTTCTTT; CDR3aa: CASRPELEDRVAEAFF
abundance: many; j_gene: TRBJ1-1; v_gene: TRBV2; d_gene: NA; CDR3nt: TGTGCCAGCAGTGTGACCCACCTTAGCACTGAAGCTTTCTTT; CDR3aa: CASSVTHLSTEAFF
abundance: many; j_gene: TRBJ2-2; v_gene: TRBV7-9; d_gene: TRBD2; CDR3nt: TGTGCCAGCAGCGAAGGGACTAGCGGGAGCACCGGGGAGCTGTTTTTT; CDR3aa: CASSEGTSGSTGELFF
abundance: few; j_gene: TRBJ1-5; v_gene: TRBV4-1; d_gene: NA; CDR3nt: TGCGCCAGCAGCCAAGAAAGGGGGGGCAATCAGCCCCAGCATTTT; CDR3aa: CASSQERGGNQPQHF
abundance: many; j_gene: TRBJ2-2; v_gene: TRBV20-1; d_gene: NA; CDR3nt: TGCAGTGCTAGAAGAGGGGGGTTAAGCGGGGAGCTGTTTTTT; CDR3aa: CSARRGGLSGELFF
abundance: few; j_gene: TRBJ2-7; v_gene: TRBV5-1; d_gene: NA; CDR3nt: TGCGCCAGCAGCTTGCGGCGGGGTCCCTACGAGCAGTACTTC; CDR3aa: CASSLRRGPYEQYF
abundance: once; j_gene: TRBJ1-4; v_gene: TRBV29-1; d_gene: NA; CDR3nt: TGCAGCGTTTCGGACACGGAGGAACTGTTTTTT; CDR3aa: CSVSDTEELFF
abundance: many; j_gene: TRBJ2-7; v_gene: TRBV25-1; d_gene: NA; CDR3nt: TGTGCCAGCAGACGGGCGAGCGGCACCTACGAGCAGTACTTC; CDR3aa: CASRRASGTYEQYF
abundance: NA; j_gene: TRBJ2-2; v_gene: TRBV24-1; d_gene: NA; CDR3nt: TGTGCCATCCAGGGGAACACCGGGGAGCTGTTTTTT; CDR3aa: CAIQGNTGELFF
abundance: many; j_gene: TRBJ1-1; v_gene: TRBV7-9; d_gene: NA; CDR3nt: TGTGCCAGCAGCTTAGCCAGAAGGACTGAAGCTTTCTTT; CDR3aa: CASSLARRTEAFF
abundance: few; j_gene: TRBJ1-2; v_gene: TRBV5-8; d_gene: NA; CDR3nt: TGTGCCAGCAGCCTCTCCGCGGGGCCCACCTATGGCTACACCTTC; CDR3aa: CASSLSAGPTYGYTF
abundance: many; j_gene: TRBJ1-6; v_gene: TRBV7-2; d_gene: TRBD1; CDR3nt: TGTGCCAGCAGCTCACAGGGGGCTGGGTATTCACCCCTCCACTTT; CDR3aa: CASSSQGAGYSPLHF
abundance: many; j_gene: TRBJ1-1; v_gene: TRBV29-1; d_gene: TRBD1; CDR3nt: TGCGGTGGACAGGGAGGCACTGAAGCTTTCTTT; CDR3aa: CGGQGGTEAFF
abundance: NA; j_gene: TRBJ2-7; v_gene: TRBV7-7; d_gene: TRBD1; CDR3nt: TGTGCTAGCCGCCCAGGGACAGGTTCCTACGAGCAGTACTTC; CDR3aa: CASRPGTGSYEQYF
abundance: few; j_gene: TRBJ1-2; v_gene: TRBV3-1; d_gene: NA; CDR3nt: TGTGCCAGCAGCCCCGACGGGCAGCGTGGCTACACCTTC; CDR3aa: CASSPDGQRGYTF
abundance: many; j_gene: TRBJ2-7; v_gene: TRBV19; d_gene: TRBD1; CDR3nt: TGTGCCAGTAGTCCCGGGGACAGGGGCGAGCAGTACTTC; CDR3aa: CASSPGDRGEQYF
abundance: many; j_gene: TRBJ1-3; v_gene: TRBV13; d_gene: NA; CDR3nt: TGTGCCAGCAGCTTCGGGAAGCCCTTCTCTGGAAACACCATATATTTT; CDR3aa: CASSFGKPFSGNTIYF
abundance: NA; j_gene: TRBJ2-1; v_gene: TRBV7-2; d_gene: TRBD1; CDR3nt: TGTGCCAGCAGCTTAGCTCAGGGGGCTTACAATGAGCAGTTCTTC; CDR3aa: CASSLAQGAYNEQFF
abundance: NA; j_gene: TRBJ2-7; v_gene: TRBV29-1; d_gene: TRBD2; CDR3nt: TGCAGCGTTGTGGAGGCAGGGATACGCGGGACTAGCGCTTACGAGCAGTACTTC; CDR3aa: CSVVEAGIRGTSAYEQYF
abundance: many; j_gene: TRBJ1-5; v_gene: TRBV7-8; d_gene: NA; CDR3nt: TGTGCCAGCAGCTCCGCGGGAAGCAATCAGCCCCAGCATTTT; CDR3aa: CASSSAGSNQPQHF
abundance: many; j_gene: TRBJ1-1; v_gene: TRBV20-1; d_gene: NA; CDR3nt: TGCAGTGCTAGACCCACCTACACTGAAGCTTTCTTT; CDR3aa: CSARPTYTEAFF
abundance: many; j_gene: TRBJ1-5; v_gene: TRBV7-2; d_gene: NA; CDR3nt: TGTGCCAGCAGCTTAATGGGGGTTAATCAGCCCCAGCATTTT; CDR3aa: CASSLMGVNQPQHF
abundance: NA; j_gene: TRBJ1-5; v_gene: TRBV4-1; d_gene: NA; CDR3nt: TGCGCCAGCAGCCACCCCATACGTGGGGTGAATCAGCCCCAGCATTTT; CDR3aa: CASSHPIRGVNQPQHF
abundance: NA; j_gene: TRBJ2-7; v_gene: TRBV9; d_gene: TRBD1; CDR3nt: TGTGCCAGCAGTTTTCGACAGGGGATAGGGGAGCAGTACTTC; CDR3aa: CASSFRQGIGEQYF
abundance: NA; j_gene: TRBJ2-7; v_gene: TRBV25-1; d_gene: TRBD1; CDR3nt: TGTGCCAGCAGTTCCTGGGACAGGGCCGGGGCGACCTACGAGCAGTACTTC; CDR3aa: CASSSWDRAGATYEQYF
abundance: many; j_gene: TRBJ1-5; v_gene: TRBV2; d_gene: NA; CDR3nt: TGTGCCAGCAGGCCCGGCCTTAGCAATCAGCCCCAGCATTTT; CDR3aa: CASRPGLSNQPQHF
abundance: NA; j_gene: TRBJ2-7; v_gene: TRBV29-1; d_gene: NA; CDR3nt: TGCAGCCCCAGGGAGGAGCGGAACTACGAGCAGTACTTC; CDR3aa: CSPREERNYEQYF
abundance: once; j_gene: TRBJ2-2; v_gene: TRBV4-1; d_gene: NA; CDR3nt: TGCGCCAGCAGCCAAAGGCGGAATGTCGGGGAGCTGTTTTTT; CDR3aa: CASSQRRNVGELFF
abundance: NA; j_gene: TRBJ2-5; v_gene: TRBV12-3/TRBV12-4; d_gene: NA; CDR3nt: TGTGCCAGCAGTTTAAGGTGGACCCAGTACTTC; CDR3aa: CASSLRWTQYF
abundance: few; j_gene: TRBJ1-2; v_gene: TRBV3-1; d_gene: NA; CDR3nt: TGTGCCAGCACCCGGACCGGGACCTATGGCTACACCTTC; CDR3aa: CASTRTGTYGYTF
abundance: many; j_gene: TRBJ1-6; v_gene: TRBV20-1; d_gene: NA; CDR3nt: TGCAGTGCTAGATTCCCTTTTGACGGTTCGGGGAATTCACCCCTCCACTTT; CDR3aa: CSARFPFDGSGNSPLHF
abundance: many; j_gene: TRBJ1-1; v_gene: TRBV7-2; d_gene: NA; CDR3nt: TGTGCCAGCAGTCCGGCCGGGGGGAGCGCGAAAGCTTTCTTT; CDR3aa: CASSPAGGSAKAFF
abundance: NA; j_gene: TRBJ1-2; v_gene: TRBV5-1; d_gene: TRBD1; CDR3nt: TGCGCCAGCAGCGTTGTGCCAGGGGGGGGCTATGGCTACACCTTC; CDR3aa: CASSVVPGGGYGYTF
abundance: NA; j_gene: TRBJ2-2; v_gene: TRBV7-9; d_gene: TRBD2; CDR3nt: TGTGCCAGCAGCCAAGTCGCGGGAGGGCCCTTGGGGGAGCTGTTTTTT; CDR3aa: CASSQVAGGPLGELFF
abundance: NA; j_gene: TRBJ1-4; v_gene: TRBV5-1; d_gene: TRBD1; CDR3nt: TGCGCCAGCAGCTTCGGACAGGGCGATAATGAAAAACTGTTTTTT; CDR3aa: CASSFGQGDNEKLFF
abundance: NA; j_gene: TRBJ1-1; v_gene: TRBV6-2/TRBV6-3; d_gene: NA; CDR3nt: TGTGCCAGCAGTTACAGAGCAGGGCGGTTGAACACTGAAGCTTTCTTT; CDR3aa: CASSYRAGRLNTEAFF